The TCR beta chain described here comes from a study of OX40 agonist ivuxolimab in advanced cancers. Background on the study: Patients took ivuxolimab, an agonistic anti-OX40 (CD134) antibody. At doses from 0.01 to 10 mg/kg, patients were given intravenous ivuxolimab every 2 weeks.

The CDR3 totals 13 residues. The germline V gene encodes CDR1 SGHTA and CDR2 FQGTGA. Trimming removed 8 bases at V and 6 bases at J, with 16 bases between. Study-wide points: Expanded clones tended on average to be more numerous among CD8+ T cells than CD4+. Certain nonresponders additionally had low normalized T-cell clonal expansion.

On this clone itself: No antigen is known for it.

Sequencing was performed with immunoSEQ multiplex PCR; in TCRdb, only in-frame clones are kept and a portion is missing. The sample shows some 70,000 clones, around 89% of them seen only once. This TCR derives from an adult with an advanced solid tumor such as melanoma, head and neck, liver or kidney cancer. This rearrangement joins TRBV7-3 to TRBJ2-5, with D perhaps assigned TRBD1 or TRBD2 (5 bases each). The specimen was CD4+ or CD8+ T cells sorted from blood, collected in a trial of the OX40 agonist ivuxolimab. In DNA, the CDR3 is TGTGCCAGCGTGCCGGATGGGGGAAAGACCCAGTACTTC. Translating gives CASVPDGGKTQYF.